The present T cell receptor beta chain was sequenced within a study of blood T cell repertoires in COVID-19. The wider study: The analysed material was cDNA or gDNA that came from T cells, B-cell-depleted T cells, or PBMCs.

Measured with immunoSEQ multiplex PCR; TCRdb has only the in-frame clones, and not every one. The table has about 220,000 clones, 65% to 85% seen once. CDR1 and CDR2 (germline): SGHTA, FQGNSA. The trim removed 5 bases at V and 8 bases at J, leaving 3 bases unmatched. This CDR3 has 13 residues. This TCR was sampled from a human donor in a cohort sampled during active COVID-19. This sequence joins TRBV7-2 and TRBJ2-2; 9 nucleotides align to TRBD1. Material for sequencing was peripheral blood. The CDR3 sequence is CASSRQGEGELFF. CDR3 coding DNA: TGTGCCAGCAGCAGACAGGGGGAAGGGGAGCTGTTTTTT.